A single sample is the source of the 19 T cell receptor beta chains below, sequenced in a study of blood T cell repertoires in COVID-19. Sequencing was performed with immunoSEQ multiplex PCR; in TCRdb, only in-frame clones are kept and a portion is missing. The data contain about 250,000 clones, around nine tenths of them singletons. Sequenced input: peripheral blood. Receptors originate from a woman aged 55-70 years who had recovered from COVID-19.

This chain connects TRBV28 to TRBJ2-1; 8 bases are a match to TRBD1. The CDR3 covers 12 residues. Losses at the gene ends were 6 bases for V and 10 bases for J; bases not matched to a gene: 5. CDR1 and CDR2 from the germline V gene are MDHEN and SYDVKM. The CDR3 spells CASSRQGYEQFF. Here the CDR3 DNA reads TGTGCCAGCAGCCGACAGGGGTACGAGCAGTTCTTC. The complete variable domain, with remaining parts taken from reference TRBV28 and TRBJ2-1, reads DVKVTQSSRYLVKRTGEKVFLECVQDMDHENMFWYRQDPGLGLRLIYFSYDVKMKEKGDIPEGYSVSREKKERFSLILESASTNQTSMYLCASSRQGYEQFFGPGTRLTVL.

J is TRBJ2-3 and V is TRBV10-3, with no clear D. Germline V gene lookup returns CDR1 ENHRY and CDR2 SYGVKD. CDR3 size: 16 residues. Trimming shortened V by 0 bases and J by 0 bases, and 10 bases separated the two germline ends. For the CDR3, the DNA is TGTGCCATCAGTGAGTCGGGCGTCACCAGCACAGATACGCAGTATTTT. It encodes CAISESGVTSTDTQYF.

This clone is a singleton in its sample. The V and J genes are TRBV19 and TRBJ1-1, with D tentatively TRBD1 (5 bases). Trimming left V 3 bases short and J 2 bases short, with 13 bases between. Germline V lookup: CDR1 LNHDA, CDR2 SQIVND (reference sequence). The CDR3 is 15 amino acids. DNA of the CDR3: TGTGCCAGTAGTATCGTAAGGGGATCCAACACTGAAGCTTTCTTT. Protein: CASSIVRGSNTEAFF.

The rearrangement links TRBV5-1 to TRBJ1-4; 7 bases are a match to TRBD1. Trimming cost V 6 bases and J 3 bases; bases outside gene matches: 5. The CDR3 is 14 residues long. Germline values: CDR1 SGHRS, CDR2 YFSETQ. The CDR3: CASNVGGSNEKLFF. The CDR3 region has the DNA TGCGCCAGCAACGTAGGGGGCTCTAATGAAAAACTGTTTTTT.

The chain couples TRBV19 to TRBJ1-2; 7 bases are shared with TRBD1. Germline V gives CDR1 LNHDA, CDR2 SQIVND (reference sequence). V shed 4 bases, J shed 6 bases, and the junction held 14 bases outside the gene matches. The CDR3 contains 16 residues. CDR3 loop: CASSRKGTDGFDGYTF. As DNA, the CDR3 is TGTGCCAGTAGTAGGAAAGGGACAGACGGGTTCGATGGCTACACCTTC.

V is TRBV28 and J is TRBJ1-4, with TRBD1 matching 10 bases. This CDR3 spans 15 amino acids. Looked up from germline, CDR1 is MDHEN and CDR2 is SYDVKM. V trimming: 5 bases; J trimming: 8 bases; junction bases outside the gene matches: 8. The CDR3 coding sequence is TGTGCCAGCAGTACGACCGGGACAGGGGACGAAAAACTGTTTTTT. This gives the protein CASSTTGTGDEKLFF.

This clone came up once. V gene TRBV5-1 combines with J gene TRBJ1-2, with TRBD1 as a possible D gene (6 bases). Germline assignment: CDR1 SGHRS and CDR2 YFSETQ. The CDR3 has 15 amino acids. The ends were cut back, 5 bases at V and 4 bases at J, with 18 bases in the middle. In DNA, the CDR3 is TGCGCCAGCAGACAGGGAGGGGACTTAAGCTATGGCTACACCTTC. Translating it yields CASRQGGDLSYGYTF.

V usage is TRBV6-5 and J usage is TRBJ2-5; 9 nucleotides align to TRBD2. Germline CDR1 is MNHEY and CDR2 is SVGAGI. The CDR3 length is 14 residues. CDR3 residues: CASRVVAGAETQYF. The CDR3 DNA reads as TGTGCTTCCAGGGTGGTAGCGGGGGCCGAGACCCAGTACTTC.

The chain is built from TRBV9 and TRBJ1-4; unclear D gene. CDR3 length: 14 residues. V lost 0 bases to trimming and J lost 0 bases, with 3 bases between them. Germline-derived CDR1 and CDR2 are SGDLS and YYNGEE. The CDR3 loop is CASSVGATNEKLFF. CDR3 DNA: TGTGCCAGCAGCGTAGGCGCAACTAATGAAAAACTGTTTTTT.

V is TRBV5-4 and J is TRBJ2-7; 7 positions match TRBD1. The germline CDR1 and CDR2 sequences are SGHNT and YYREEE (reference sequence). The CDR3 length is 14 residues. The V and J ends lost 3 bases and 5 bases, in that order; junction bases with no gene match: 8. CDR3 in amino acids: CASSSFMTGNEQYF. CDR3 nucleotide sequence: TGTGCCAGCAGCTCTTTCATGACAGGGAACGAGCAGTACTTC.

The rearrangement uses TRBV19 and TRBJ1-2; 8 nucleotides match TRBD1. CDR3 length equals 15 residues. J lost 5 bases, V lost 3 bases, and 8 bases had no gene match. Germline CDR1 LNHDA, CDR2 SQIVND (reference sequence). This CDR3 is CASSIRDRLNYGYTF. The CDR3 nucleotides are TGTGCCAGTAGTATCCGGGACAGGCTCAATTATGGCTACACCTTC.

The chain recombines TRBV10-2 with TRBJ2-3, with unresolved D. The CDR3 is 12 residues long. V lost 0 bases and J 4 bases, leaving 2 bases between the germline ends. Germline CDR1 reads WSHSY; CDR2 reads SAAADI. CDR3 bases: TGCGCCAGCAGTGAGTCCTCAGATACGCAGTATTTT. Protein sequence: CASSESSDTQYF.

This clone was seen more than once but under ten times. V is TRBV10-3 and J is TRBJ1-2, with 7 bases identical to TRBD1. After removal of 5 bases from V and 1 base from J, the junction contained 7 bases not matched to a gene. Germline V gene lookup returns CDR1 ENHRY and CDR2 SYGVKD. The CDR3 is 15 residues long. CDR3 nucleotides: TGTGCCATCAGTTTGAACAGGGGATATAACTATGGCTACACCTTC. Translation gives CAISLNRGYNYGYTF.

J is TRBJ2-2 and V is TRBV19, with 15 bases that match TRBD2. Trimming took 8 bases from V and 6 from J; bases not matched to a gene: 10. The CDR3 totals 17 residues. Germline CDR1 and CDR2: LNHDA and SQIVND (reference sequence). The CDR3 spells CASHSGLAGGRAGELFF. CDR3 sequence (DNA): TGTGCCAGTCACTCCGGACTAGCGGGGGGGCGGGCCGGGGAGCTGTTTTTT.

The chain has TRBV27 and TRBJ1-6, with a tentative D call TRBD1 (6 bases). The V gene lost 5 bases and the J gene lost 10 bases, with 24 bases spanning the gap. CDR3 size: 17 residues. CDR1 is MNHEY and CDR2 is SMNVEV in the germline V gene (reference sequence). The CDR3 loop is CASSHYLQTGRGSPLHF. In nucleotides, the CDR3 is TGTGCCAGCAGTCACTACCTACAGACAGGAAGGGGATCACCCCTCCACTTT.

V is TRBV9 and J is TRBJ2-5; 8 bases align to TRBD1. The junction had 13 bases not matched to a gene; V was cut back by 4 bases and J by 5 bases. The V gene's germline CDR1 is SGDLS and CDR2 YYNGEE. This CDR3 spans 16 amino acids. This CDR3 reads CASSPYTQGGRETQYF. The CDR3 bases are TGTGCCAGCAGCCCCTACACACAGGGGGGTCGGGAGACCCAGTACTTC.

V and J are TRBV7-3 and TRBJ1-2; weak D call: TRBD1 (5 bases). Germline V gives CDR1 SGHTA, CDR2 FQGTGA. The CDR3 consists of 15 residues. Trimming stripped 2 bases from V and 0 bases from J, with 10 bases between. CDR3: CASSLLGATNYGYTF. The CDR3 DNA sequence: TGTGCCAGCAGCTTATTAGGGGCAACTAACTATGGCTACACCTTC.

V usage is TRBV12-3 or TRBV12-4 and J usage is TRBJ1-2; 8 bases align to TRBD1. The junction had 6 bases not matched to a gene; V was cut back by 6 bases and J by 6 bases. The CDR3 contains 13 residues. CDR3: CASRPDREDGYTF. CDR3 DNA sequence: TGTGCCAGCAGACCGGACAGGGAGGATGGCTACACCTTC.

The chain recombines TRBV10-3 with TRBJ1-1, with TRBD1 matching over 9 bases. The CDR3 is 14 amino acids. Germline values: CDR1 ENHRY, CDR2 SYGVKD. Unmatched junction bases numbered 8, after V lost 8 bases and J lost 4 bases. CDR3 sequence reads: CAISYGQGSTEAFF. The CDR3 DNA sequence: TGTGCCATCTCCTACGGACAGGGGAGCACTGAAGCTTTCTTT.